The T cell receptor beta chain under discussion was sequenced for a study of blood T cell repertoires in COVID-19. Study information: PBMCs, B-cell-depleted T cells, or T cells were the source of the cDNA or gDNA that made up the material.

V lost 4 bases and J lost 1, with 17 bases in between. CDR3 length: 16 amino acids. Germline V gene data show CDR1 as LGHDT and CDR2 as YNNKEL (reference sequence). Sequencing was performed with immunoSEQ multiplex PCR; in TCRdb, only in-frame clones are kept and a portion is missing. Of under 300,000 clones listed, 82% were seen once; the top ten hold around 12%. The sequenced sample was peripheral blood. This rearrangement joins TRBV3-1 (or the pseudogene TRBV3-2) to TRBJ2-7, with D possibly TRBD2 on 6 matching bases. The clonotype was recovered from a woman aged 55-70 years with active or convalescent COVID-19. The CDR3 is CASSRRRRDQSYEQYF. CDR3 nucleotide sequence: TGTGCCAGCAGCCGCCGTAGGCGGGACCAGTCCTACGAGCAGTACTTC.